One sample yielded the 14 T cell receptor beta chains listed below, sequenced in a study of T cells expressing NK-cell markers. TCRdb processed the 5' RACE reads again and assigns one entry to each CDR3 protein, with no DNA. This sample's table reports around 550,000 distinct CDR3 sequences. The sample was blood T cells: a sorted CD56 or NKG2C T cell subset, CD4+ or CD8+ T cells, or bulk PBMC T cells (not recorded which). All receptors derive from a young man in good health.

This rearrangement joins TRBV7-9 to TRBJ2-5; TCRdb lists TRBD2, though no DNA is available to test this call. The CDR3 is 14 amino acids. Germline V gene lookup returns CDR1 SEHNR and CDR2 FQNEAQ (reference sequence). The CDR3 sequence is CASRSGLAEETQYF.

The chain uses TRBV20-1 and TRBJ2-7; lacking DNA, the TRBD2 call made by TCRdb goes unchecked. The germline CDR1 and CDR2 sequences are DFQATT and SNEGSKA (reference sequence). There are 15 residues in the CDR3. The CDR3 loop reads CSARGPTSQSYEQYF.

This chain uses TRBV20-1 with TRBJ2-3; TCRdb's assignment of TRBD2 cannot be checked, as there is no DNA. Germline lookup yields CDR1 DFQATT and CDR2 SNEGSKA (reference sequence). CDR3 length: 15 amino acids. CDR3 region: CSARKSGTSADTQYF.

The rearrangement links TRBV5-1 to TRBJ2-5; the TCRdb D gene call, TRBD2, has no DNA to confirm it. Germline lookup yields CDR1 SGHRS and CDR2 YFSETQ. The CDR3 contains 18 residues. The CDR3 here is CASSLAPGRLAMRETQYF.

The chain couples TRBV7-2 to TRBJ2-2. The CDR3 extends over 16 amino acids. In germline, CDR1 is SGHTA, CDR2 FQGNSA. CDR3: CASSLESYSNTGELFF.

This CDR3 reads CASSPRQVAHEQYF. The rearrangement joins TRBV7-6 to TRBJ2-7; lacking DNA, the TRBD1 call made by TCRdb goes unchecked. The CDR3 length is 14 residues. The germline gives CDR1 SGHVS, CDR2 FNYEAQ.

This chain joins TRBV2 and TRBJ2-5; TCRdb indicates TRBD1, and absent DNA this call remains unverified. CDR1 and CDR2 from the germline V gene are SNHLY and FYNNEI. The CDR3 extends over 17 amino acids. The CDR3 sequence is CASSHSGGVVQGETQYF. The entire variable domain, with the rest obtained from reference TRBV2 and TRBJ2-5, is as follows: EPEVTQTPSHQVTQMGQEVILRCVPISNHLYFYWYRQILGQKVEFLVSFYNNEISEKSEIFDDQFSVERPDGSNFTLKIRSTKLEDSAMYFCASSHSGGVVQGETQYFGPGTRLLVL.

The genes are TRBV28 and TRBJ2-2. CDR1 is MDHEN, CDR2 SYDVKM, per germline. This CDR3 has 14 residues. The chain's CDR3 is CASSFPVSPGELFF. Complete variable domain (other parts from reference TRBV28 and TRBJ2-2): DVKVTQSSRYLVKRTGEKVFLECVQDMDHENMFWYRQDPGLGLRLIYFSYDVKMKEKGDIPEGYSVSREKKERFSLILESASTNQTSMYLCASSFPVSPGELFFGEGSRLTVL.

This chain uses TRBV5-5 with TRBJ1-4. This CDR3 is built from 15 residues. Germline V gene sequence: CDR1 SGHKS, CDR2 YYEKEE (reference sequence). This CDR3 reads CASSFAVGPNEKLFF.

This sequence joins TRBV12-3 or TRBV12-4 and TRBJ2-1; TCRdb names TRBD2, which stays unverified in the absence of DNA. The CDR3 covers 12 residues. CDR3: CASTAGGREQFF.

J is TRBJ2-1 and V is TRBV27; TCRdb outputs TRBD2, but without DNA this stays unchecked. Germline V gives CDR1 MNHEY, CDR2 SMNVEV (reference sequence). The CDR3 consists of 17 residues. The chain's CDR3 is CASSLSGGLAVYNEQFF.

V usage is TRBV5-1 and J usage is TRBJ1-6. CDR3 size: 15 residues. The germline gives CDR1 SGHRS, CDR2 YFSETQ. The CDR3 loop is CASKEFGGYNSPLHF.

The chain uses TRBV4-2 and TRBJ2-1; the TCRdb D gene call, TRBD2, has no DNA to confirm it. Germline CDR1 LGHNA, CDR2 YNFKEQ. The CDR3 sequence is 18 residues long. CDR3 amino acids: CASSQEVRSGKAYNEQFF.

The chain links TRBV10-2 to TRBJ2-5; the TCRdb call, TRBD2, lacks DNA for checking. In germline, CDR1 is WSHSY, CDR2 SAAADI. This CDR3 contains 15 residues. The CDR3 loop reads CASSELAGGQETQYF.